This TCR beta chain was obtained from a study of T cells in Graves' hyperthyroidism and ophthalmopathy (dated by TCRdb to the late 2010s). About the study as a whole: Peripheral blood was collected at initial diagnosis, before any treatment. The study also compared thyroid tissue and blood T-cell repertoires from 6 or 7 Graves' hyperthyroidism patients. Following sampling, methimazole starting at 30 mg daily was given to hyperthyroidism patients, and high-dose intravenous methylprednisolone was given to ophthalmopathy patients. The 75 to 100 discovery patients were randomly split 7:3 into training and test sets. The paper reports TCR Vbeta CDR3 sequencing of approximately 140 peripheral blood samples: 40 to 45 ophthalmopathy, roughly 74 hyperthyroidism and approximately 17 progressor patients. TCR V-J signatures able to tell the groups apart were searched for in a discovery cohort of 90 to 100 patients, of whom about 40 had Graves' ophthalmopathy and roughly 58 had stable Graves' hyperthyroidism. An independent validation cohort of under 20 hyperthyroidism patients and about 15 patients who later progressed to ophthalmopathy tested prospective prediction of ophthalmopathy. General findings and caveats noted by the study authors: Most expanded thyroid clonotypes (frequency above 0.001) were also found in blood, which suggests that blood repertoires may mirror thyroid immune responses. During validation, the model predicted progression to ophthalmopathy a median of roughly 7.1 months ahead of onset, with around 65% sensitivity and 72.22% specificity. No statistical method was used to set the sample size in advance, and investigators knew the group allocation. A model built on a 13 V-J signature distinguished ophthalmopathy from stable hyperthyroidism, reaching 85% to 90% sensitivity and approximately 81% specificity in cross-validation and 80%/75% in testing.

The TCR beta CDR3 regions were amplified from the RNA transcripts. The TCR CDR3 was subjected to a first round of RT-PCR using the HTBI primer set and the Qiagen OneStep RT-PCR kit. Libraries were constructed in a second round of multiplex PCR, after which size selection and purification were carried out. The libraries were sequenced on an Illumina HiSeq2000 using paired-end 100 bp reads. The source study handled its data this way. SOAPnuke was used to process the raw data, removing reads that contained adapters or uncalled bases, had a mean Phred below 15, or lacked an exact match to the constant primer or identifier. COPE v1.2.5 was used to merge the high-quality paired reads, and each unique nucleotide sequence was defined as a clonotype. Clonotypes were aligned to IMGT TRBV, TRBD and TRBJ reference segments using MiTCR v1.1. Only V-J combinations with frequency above 0.0001, covering about 99% of repertoires, were analysed. A TCS score was defined as the ratio between F50 (clonal expansion) and ExV (chaos), using BLOSUM62-based TCRdist between CDR3 peptides within each V-J. Welch's t-statistics and random forest reduced roughly 530 V-J features to 13, which were used in a naive Bayes classifier (R e1071). Clones were called with MiXCR by TCRdb after fastp trimmed the public reads at Q25, and only in-frame beta chains were retained. Each CDR3 protein appears once, grouped with its most common genes and DNA. The authors' filters were not applied to this entry. The sample yields nearly 600,000 distinct CDR3 sequences; 14% were counted once. Together, the top ten hold roughly 5.5% of the sample.

The germline V gene sets CDR1 to MGHRA and CDR2 to YSYEKL. V gives up 1 base and J gives up 7 bases, and the segment between their germline ends measures 14 bases. Measured from the cysteine to the phenylalanine, the CDR3 is 15 residues long. The sequence is cut down to CDR3 DNA, 45 bases in frame from base 1. There are a few counts of this clonotype. Its antigen is still unknown. Base-call qualities are not available, and no considerably larger clone is one nucleotide away. Hyperthyroidism patients were aged 18 to 65 years and newly diagnosed, with disease duration of less than 2 months. The study excluded patients with uncontrolled infections, other autoimmune diseases, pregnancy or lactation. Diagnoses relied on clinical symptoms, serum thyroxine and TRAb, thyroid ultrasound and orbital computed tomography. Blood from progressor patients was drawn when they were first diagnosed with hyperthyroidism, before any ophthalmopathy symptoms appeared. Ficoll-Paque density gradient centrifugation was used to isolate PBMCs from about 10 ml of fresh peripheral blood. Progressor patients were initially diagnosed with Graves' hyperthyroidism and developed ophthalmopathy during follow-up. Trizol reagent was used to extract total RNA, and RNA quality was then checked on an Agilent 2100 Bioanalyzer.

Material: blood. Rearrangement joined TRBV4-1 to TRBJ1-5; no D gene is confidently identified. The TCR comes from a woman aged 25 to 39 with Graves' hyperthyroidism that later progressed to Graves' ophthalmopathy. The nucleotide sequence reads TGCGCCAGCAGCCAAGTTACCAGCGGTGGGCAGCCCCAGCATTTT. Its protein product is CASSQVTSGGQPQHF.